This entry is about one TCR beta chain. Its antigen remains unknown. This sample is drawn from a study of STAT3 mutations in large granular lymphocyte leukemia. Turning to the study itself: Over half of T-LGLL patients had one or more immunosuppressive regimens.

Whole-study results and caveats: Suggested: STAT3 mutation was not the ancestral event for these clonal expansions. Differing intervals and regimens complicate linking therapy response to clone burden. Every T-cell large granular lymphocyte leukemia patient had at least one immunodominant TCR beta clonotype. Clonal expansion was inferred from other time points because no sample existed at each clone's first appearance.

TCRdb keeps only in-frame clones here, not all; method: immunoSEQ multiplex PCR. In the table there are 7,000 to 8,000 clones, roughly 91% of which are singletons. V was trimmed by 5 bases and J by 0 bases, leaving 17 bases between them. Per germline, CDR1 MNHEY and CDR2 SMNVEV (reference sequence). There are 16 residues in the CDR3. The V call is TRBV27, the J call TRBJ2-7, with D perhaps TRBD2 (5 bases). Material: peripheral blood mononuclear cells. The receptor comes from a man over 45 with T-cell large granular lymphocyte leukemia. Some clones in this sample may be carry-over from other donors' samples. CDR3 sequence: CASSTRWSGSSYEQYF. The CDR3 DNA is TGTGCCAGCAGTACCCGATGGAGCGGAAGCTCCTACGAGCAGTACTTC.